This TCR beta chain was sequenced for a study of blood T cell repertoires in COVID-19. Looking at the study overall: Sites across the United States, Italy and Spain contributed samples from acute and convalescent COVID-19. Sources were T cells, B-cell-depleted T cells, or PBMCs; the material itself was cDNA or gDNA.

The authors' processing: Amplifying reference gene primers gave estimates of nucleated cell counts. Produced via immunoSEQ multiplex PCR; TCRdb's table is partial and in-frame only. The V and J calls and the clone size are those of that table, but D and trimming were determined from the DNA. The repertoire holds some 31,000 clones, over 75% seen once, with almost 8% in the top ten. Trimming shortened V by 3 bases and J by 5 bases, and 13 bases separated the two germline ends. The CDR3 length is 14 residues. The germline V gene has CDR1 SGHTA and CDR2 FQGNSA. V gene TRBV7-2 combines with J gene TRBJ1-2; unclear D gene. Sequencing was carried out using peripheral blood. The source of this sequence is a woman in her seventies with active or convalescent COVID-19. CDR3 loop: CASSFRARGYGYTF. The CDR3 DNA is TGTGCCAGCAGCTTCCGTGCCCGAGGATATGGCTACACCTTC.